The 3 T cell receptor beta chains presented below share a single source sample, sequenced in a study of sequential checkpoint blockade in melanoma. The treatment: randomized to nivolumab then ipilimumab (arm A) or the reverse (arm B). Sequencing used immunoSEQ multiplex PCR; TCRdb keeps in-frame clones, though not all of them. This table has 15,000 or so clones, 90% to 95% appearing once. The sample in question was CD8+ T cells sorted from blood (inferred from file names), obtained from a patient given nivolumab and ipilimumab in sequence. The receptors originated from a human donor with melanoma.

This rearrangement joins TRBV5-3 to TRBJ1-2, with D possibly TRBD1 on 6 matching bases. TRBV5-3 is marked as an open reading frame, function uncertain. This CDR3 has 20 residues. V lost 5 bases to trimming and J lost 0 bases, with 29 bases between them. The DNA for the CDR3 is TGTGCCAGAAGAACTCCTAAGGGGAACAGGGAGGGCAACACTAACTATGGCTACACCTTC. This gives the protein CARRTPKGNREGNTNYGYTF.

The chain carries TRBV7-9 and TRBJ1-4, with a tentative D call TRBD1 (6 bases). The germline gives CDR1 SEHNR, CDR2 FQNEAQ (reference sequence). V lost 5 bases, J lost 0 bases, and 22 bases lay in between. The CDR3 runs to 19 residues. The CDR3 sequence: CASSPRLGGAMATNEKLFF. The CDR3 DNA is TGTGCCAGCAGCCCGCGTTTAGGGGGGGCAATGGCAACTAATGAAAAACTGTTTTTT.

The chain links TRBV10-3 to TRBJ1-2, with 7 bases matching TRBD1. The germline V gene has CDR1 ENHRY and CDR2 SYGVKD. The CDR3 covers 16 residues. The junction had 17 bases not matched to a gene; V was cut back by 5 bases and J by 8 bases. The CDR3 region has the DNA TGTGCCATCAGTTCAACGACCGGACAGGTTCCATTAGGCTACACCTTC. The encoded protein is CAISSTTGQVPLGYTF.